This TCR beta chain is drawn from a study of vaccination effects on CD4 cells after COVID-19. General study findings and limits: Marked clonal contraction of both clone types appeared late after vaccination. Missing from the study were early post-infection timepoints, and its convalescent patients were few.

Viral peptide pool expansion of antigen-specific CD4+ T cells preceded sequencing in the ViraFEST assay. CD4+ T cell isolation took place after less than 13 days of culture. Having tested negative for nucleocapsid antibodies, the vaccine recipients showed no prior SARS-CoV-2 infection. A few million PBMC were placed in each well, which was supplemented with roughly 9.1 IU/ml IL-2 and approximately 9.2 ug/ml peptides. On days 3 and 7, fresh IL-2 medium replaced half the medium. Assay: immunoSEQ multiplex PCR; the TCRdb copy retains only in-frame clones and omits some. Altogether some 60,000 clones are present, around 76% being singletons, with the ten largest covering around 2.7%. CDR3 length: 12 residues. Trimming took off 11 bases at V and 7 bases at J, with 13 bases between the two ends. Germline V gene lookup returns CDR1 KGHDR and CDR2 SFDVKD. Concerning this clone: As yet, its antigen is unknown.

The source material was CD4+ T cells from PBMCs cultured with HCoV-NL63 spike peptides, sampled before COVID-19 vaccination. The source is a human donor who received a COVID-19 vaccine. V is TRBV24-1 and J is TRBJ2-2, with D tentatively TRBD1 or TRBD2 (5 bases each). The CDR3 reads CAIRRGYGELFF. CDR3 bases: TGTGCCATCAGACGGGGCTACGGGGAGCTGTTTTTT.